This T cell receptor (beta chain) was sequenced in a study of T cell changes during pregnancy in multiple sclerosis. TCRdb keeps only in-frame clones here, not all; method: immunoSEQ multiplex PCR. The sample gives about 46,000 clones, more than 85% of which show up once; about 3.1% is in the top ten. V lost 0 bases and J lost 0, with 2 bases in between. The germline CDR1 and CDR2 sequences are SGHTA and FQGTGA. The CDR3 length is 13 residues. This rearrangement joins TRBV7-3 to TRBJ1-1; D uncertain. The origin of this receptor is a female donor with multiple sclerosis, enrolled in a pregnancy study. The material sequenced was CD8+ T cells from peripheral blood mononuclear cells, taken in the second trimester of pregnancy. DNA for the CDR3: TGTGCCAGCAGCTTAACCATGAACACTGAAGCTTTCTTT. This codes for CASSLTMNTEAFF.